This TCR beta chain was observed in a study of OX40 agonist ivuxolimab in advanced cancers. Study at large: The dose of intravenous ivuxolimab that patients received every 2 weeks ranged from 0.01 to 10 mg/kg. Dose-escalation patients' cancers were hepatocellular carcinoma, melanoma, renal cell or head and neck cancer.

About this clone: Its antigen is unidentified.

Study findings and constraints: At 0.1 to 3.0 mg/kg and by week 6, CD4+ and CD8+ T cells in the blood had expanded clonally.

At baseline, cycle 4 day 1, and cycle 7 day 1, blood was sampled. V was clipped by 8 bases and J by 7 bases, with 14 bases between them. Per the germline V gene, CDR1 is MGHDK and CDR2 is SYGVNS. There are 12 residues in the CDR3. The data were produced by immunoSEQ multiplex PCR, yet TCRdb's version contains in-frame clones alone and is incomplete. The sample shows tens of thousands of clones, around 87% of them seen only once. The TCR originated in an adult with an advanced solid tumor such as melanoma, head and neck, liver or kidney cancer. The genes are TRBV25-1 and TRBJ1-1; D unresolved. The material was CD4+ or CD8+ T cells sorted from blood, obtained in a trial of the OX40 agonist ivuxolimab. CDR3 region: CASSFSRDEAFF. The CDR3 region has the DNA TGTGCCAGCTCTTTCTCCCGGGATGAAGCTTTCTTT.